The 13 T cell receptor beta chains in this list originate from one sample, sequenced in a study of OX40 agonist ivuxolimab in advanced cancers. Data came from immunoSEQ multiplex PCR; TCRdb stores just in-frame clones and leaves some out. The table has about 35,000 clones, 79% seen once. This sample comprised CD4+ or CD8+ T cells sorted from blood, obtained in a trial of the OX40 agonist ivuxolimab. The receptors stem from an adult with an advanced solid tumor such as melanoma, head and neck, liver or kidney cancer.

This sequence joins TRBV6-1 and TRBJ1-2; D gene ambiguous. This CDR3 comprises 15 residues. V shed 0 bases and J shed 4 bases, with 12 bases lying between them. Germline V gene lookup returns CDR1 MNHNS and CDR2 SASEGT. The CDR3 nucleotides read TGTGCCAGCAGTGAAGCGCTCTGGGGTGCCTATGGCTACACCTTC. Its translation is CASSEALWGAYGYTF.

V gene TRBV21-1 combines with J gene TRBJ2-5; the table's D call TRBD1 went unverified against the DNA. TRBV21-1 is a recognized pseudogene. The CDR3 consists of 15 residues. The CDR3 loop reads CASSLRDRGRKTQYF. CDR3 DNA sequence: TGTGCCAGCAGCCTCCGGGACAGGGGAAGGAAGACCCAGTACTTC.

This clone was detected a few times. J is TRBJ1-4 and V is TRBV7-9, with 10 bases matching TRBD1. CDR1 and CDR2 from the germline V gene are SEHNR and FQNEAQ (reference sequence). J was trimmed by 7 bases and V by 4 bases; bases with no gene match: 6. This CDR3 contains 15 residues. CDR3 bases: TGTGCCAGCAGCTCAGACAGGGGGCTCGCTGAAAAACTGTTTTTT. Its protein is CASSSDRGLAEKLFF.

The chain is built from TRBV30 and TRBJ2-1, with D maybe TRBD1 (6 bases). CDR1 and CDR2 (germline): GTSNPN, SVGIG (reference sequence). CDR3 length: 15 amino acids. Trimming removed 5 bases at V and 0 bases at J, with 14 bases between. CDR3 bases: TGTGCCTGGGGAGGAGACAGGAGCTCCTACAATGAGCAGTTCTTC. Its protein product is CAWGGDRSSYNEQFF. The entire variable domain, with the rest obtained from reference TRBV30 and TRBJ2-1, is as follows: SQTIHQWPATLVQPVGSPLSLECTVEGTSNPNLYWYRQAAGRGLQLLFYSVGIGQISSEVPQNLSASRPQDRQFILSSKKLLLSDSGFYLCAWGGDRSSYNEQFFGPGTRLTVL.

The table lists this clone with a few counts. V is TRBV9 and J is TRBJ2-2, with 9 nucleotides matching TRBD2. With V trimmed by 7 bases and J by 6 bases, 7 bases remained unmatched. The CDR3 consists of 14 residues. CDR1 is SGDLS and CDR2 is YYNGEE in the germline V gene. Written as DNA, the CDR3 is TGTGCCAGCGATCGAGGCGGGAGGGCCGGGGAGCTGTTTTTT. Its protein product is CASDRGGRAGELFF.

This clone was counted a few times. The chain is built from TRBV20-1 and TRBJ1-1; no clear D gene. Germline V lookup: CDR1 DFQATT, CDR2 SNEGSKA (reference sequence). The CDR3 is 11 residues long. The V gene lost 3 bases and the J gene lost 1 base, with 3 bases spanning the gap. For the CDR3, the DNA is TGCAGTGCTAGGAGGAACACTGAAGCTTTCTTT. Residues: CSARRNTEAFF.

V usage is TRBV6-5 and J usage is TRBJ2-7, with a possible D match to TRBD1 (7 bases). This CDR3 has 14 residues. The V gene lost 7 bases and the J gene lost 4 bases, with 17 bases spanning the gap. Germline loops: CDR1 MNHEY, CDR2 SVGAGI. CDR3 DNA sequence: TGTGCCAGCACCAGGGGGACGGGAGAATACGAGCAGTACTTC. Protein product: CASTRGTGEYEQYF.

This CDR3 is CASSPGILYGYTF. In DNA, the CDR3 is TGTGCCAGCAGTCCAGGGATTTTGTATGGCTACACCTTC. This rearrangement joins TRBV28 to TRBJ1-2, with D perhaps matching TRBD1 (5 bases). The CDR3 consists of 13 residues. The V gene's germline CDR1 is MDHEN and CDR2 SYDVKM. V lost 5 bases to trimming and J lost 5 bases, with 12 bases between them.

This rearrangement joins TRBV30 to TRBJ1-1, with D hard to call. CDR1 and CDR2 (germline): GTSNPN, SVGIG (reference sequence). Trimming removed 0 bases from V and 11 bases from J, with 22 bases in between. This CDR3 region has 15 residues. For the CDR3, the DNA is TGTGCCTGGAGTGTGCCTACCGCTTTTCGAAGGATGGCTTTCTTT. Translation: CAWSVPTAFRRMAFF.

The chain is built from TRBV5-4 and TRBJ1-2; TRBD1 might be the D (6 bases). The CDR3 loop spans 15 amino acids. Per the germline V gene, CDR1 is SGHNT and CDR2 is YYREEE (reference sequence). The germline V and J ends were trimmed by 4 bases and 3 bases, with 16 bases remaining between them. The CDR3 nucleotides are TGTGCCAGCAGCCCGGAGCAGGGGCGTCACTATGGCTACACCTTC. Amino acid sequence: CASSPEQGRHYGYTF.

On this clone itself: This same CDR3 is encoded by further DNA sequences in the sample. The chain couples TRBV14 to TRBJ1-1; 8 bases map to TRBD1. The CDR3 loop spans 15 amino acids. J lost 3 bases, V lost 2 bases, and 5 bases had no gene match. Per the germline V gene, CDR1 is SGHDN and CDR2 is FVKESK. The CDR3 DNA sequence: TGTGCCAGCAGCCAAAACGCAGGGGGCTACACTGAAGCTTTCTTT. Amino acid sequence: CASSQNAGGYTEAFF.

This chain joins TRBV4-1 and TRBJ2-4, with D possibly TRBD2 on 6 matching bases. V lost 0 bases and J 7 bases, leaving 13 bases between the germline ends. The CDR3 sequence is 15 residues long. The germline gives CDR1 MGHRA, CDR2 YSYEKL. CDR3 sequence reads: CASSQEWQGLNIQYF. Written as DNA, the CDR3 is TGCGCCAGCAGCCAAGAGTGGCAGGGACTGAACATTCAGTACTTC.

The DNA for the CDR3 is TGTGCCACCAGCAGAGTGCGGGAATTGAACACCGGGGAGCTGTTTTTT. As protein: CATSRVRELNTGELFF. V usage is TRBV15 and J usage is TRBJ2-2; D might be TRBD2 (6 bases). Between the trimmed V and J ends, which lost 1 base and 1 base, there was a span of 10 bases. There are 16 residues in the CDR3. CDR1 and CDR2 from the germline V gene are LNHNV and YYDKDF (reference sequence).